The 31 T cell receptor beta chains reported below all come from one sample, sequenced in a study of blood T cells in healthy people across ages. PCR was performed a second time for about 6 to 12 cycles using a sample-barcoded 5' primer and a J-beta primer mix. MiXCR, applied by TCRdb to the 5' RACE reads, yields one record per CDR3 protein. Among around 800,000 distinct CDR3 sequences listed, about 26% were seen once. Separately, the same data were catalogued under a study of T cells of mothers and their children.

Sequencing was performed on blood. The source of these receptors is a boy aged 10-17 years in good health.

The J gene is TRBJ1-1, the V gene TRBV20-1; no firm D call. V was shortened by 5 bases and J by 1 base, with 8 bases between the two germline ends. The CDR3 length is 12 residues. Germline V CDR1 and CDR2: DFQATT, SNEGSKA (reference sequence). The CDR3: CSAGKTNTEAFF. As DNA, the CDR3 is TGCAGTGCTGGGAAAACGAACACTGAAGCTTTCTTT.

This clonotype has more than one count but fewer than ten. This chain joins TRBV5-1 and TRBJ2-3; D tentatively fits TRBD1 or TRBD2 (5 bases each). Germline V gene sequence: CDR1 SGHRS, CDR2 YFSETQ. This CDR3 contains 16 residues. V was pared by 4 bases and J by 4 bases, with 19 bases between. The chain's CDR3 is CASSTGTASRPDTQYF. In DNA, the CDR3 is TGCGCCAGCAGCACCGGGACCGCCAGTCGCCCAGATACGCAGTATTTT.

The CDR3 loop reads CASSPARHNGTNTEAFF. In DNA, the CDR3 is TGCGCCAGCAGCCCCGCGCGCCATAACGGTACGAACACTGAAGCTTTCTTT. This chain uses TRBV5-1 with TRBJ1-1; no clear D. Looked up from germline, CDR1 is SGHRS and CDR2 is YFSETQ. This CDR3 spans 17 amino acids. Trimming took off 4 bases at V and 1 base at J, with 20 bases between the two ends.

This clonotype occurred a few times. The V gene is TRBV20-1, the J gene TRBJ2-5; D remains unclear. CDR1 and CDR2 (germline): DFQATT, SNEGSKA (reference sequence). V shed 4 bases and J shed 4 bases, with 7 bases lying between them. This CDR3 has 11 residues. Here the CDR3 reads CSAIYLETQYF. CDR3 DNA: TGCAGTGCTATTTACTTAGAGACCCAGTACTTC.

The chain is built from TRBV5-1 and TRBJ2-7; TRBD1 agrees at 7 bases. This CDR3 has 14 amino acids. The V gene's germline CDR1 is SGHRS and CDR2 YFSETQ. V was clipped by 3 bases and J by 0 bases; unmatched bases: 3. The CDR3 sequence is CASSYGDSSYEQYF. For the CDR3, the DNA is TGCGCCAGCAGCTATGGGGACAGCTCCTACGAGCAGTACTTC. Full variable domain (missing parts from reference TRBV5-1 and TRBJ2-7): KAGVTQTPRYLIKTRGQQVTLSCSPISGHRSVSWYQQTPGQGLQFLFEYFSETQRNKGNFPGRFSGRQFSNSRSEMNVSTLELGDSALYLCASSYGDSSYEQYFGPGTRLTVT.

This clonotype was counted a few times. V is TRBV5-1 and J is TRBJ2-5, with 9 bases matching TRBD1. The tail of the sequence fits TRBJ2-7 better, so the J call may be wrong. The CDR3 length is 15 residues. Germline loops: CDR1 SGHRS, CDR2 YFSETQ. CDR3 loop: CASSLEGTGIYEQYF. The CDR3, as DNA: TGCGCCAGCAGCTTGGAAGGGACAGGGATCTACGAGCAGTACTTC.

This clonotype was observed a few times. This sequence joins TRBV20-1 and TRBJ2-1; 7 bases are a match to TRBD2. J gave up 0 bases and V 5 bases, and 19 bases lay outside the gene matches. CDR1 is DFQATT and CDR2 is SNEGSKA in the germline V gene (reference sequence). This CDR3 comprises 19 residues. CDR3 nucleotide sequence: TGCAGTGCTTGGTATCCGGGACTAAAATCATCTAGCTCCTACAATGAGCAGTTCTTC. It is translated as CSAWYPGLKSSSSYNEQFF.

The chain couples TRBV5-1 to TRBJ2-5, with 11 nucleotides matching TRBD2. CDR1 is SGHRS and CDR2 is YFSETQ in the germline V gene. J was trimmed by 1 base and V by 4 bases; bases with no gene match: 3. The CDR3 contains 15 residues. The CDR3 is CASSISGGVQETQYF. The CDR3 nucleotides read TGCGCCAGCAGCATTAGCGGGGGGGTCCAAGAGACCCAGTACTTC.

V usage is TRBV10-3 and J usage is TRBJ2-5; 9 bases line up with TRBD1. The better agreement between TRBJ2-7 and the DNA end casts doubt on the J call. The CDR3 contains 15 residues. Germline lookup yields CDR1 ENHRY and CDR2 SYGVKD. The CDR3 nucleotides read TGTGCCATCAGTGACCAGGGACAGGGAGGCGACGAGCAGTACTTC. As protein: CAISDQGQGGDEQYF.

In DNA form, the CDR3 reads TGCAGTGCTAGAGTGCAGGGGGCAAGGGAGCAGTACTTC. It is translated as CSARVQGAREQYF. This chain connects TRBV20-1 to TRBJ2-7; 8 bases are shared with TRBD1. In germline, CDR1 is DFQATT, CDR2 SNEGSKA (reference sequence). Germline trimming cut 1 base from V and 7 bases from J; bases unmatched to any gene: 6. CDR3 length: 13 amino acids.

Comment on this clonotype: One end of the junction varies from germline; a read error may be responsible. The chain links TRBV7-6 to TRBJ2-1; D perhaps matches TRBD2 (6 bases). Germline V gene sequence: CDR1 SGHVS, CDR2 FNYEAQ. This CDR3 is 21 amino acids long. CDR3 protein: CASSLARSVPRGGKSYNELFF. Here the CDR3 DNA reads TGTGCCAGCAGCTTAGCGAGGAGTGTCCCCCGGGGAGGCAAGTCCTACAATGAGCTGTTCTTC.

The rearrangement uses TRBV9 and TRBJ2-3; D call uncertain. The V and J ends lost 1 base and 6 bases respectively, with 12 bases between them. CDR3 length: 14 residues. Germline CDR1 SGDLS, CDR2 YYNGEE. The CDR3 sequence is CASSVLSLTDTQYF. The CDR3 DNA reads TGTGCCAGCAGCGTATTGTCCTTAACGGATACGCAGTATTTT.

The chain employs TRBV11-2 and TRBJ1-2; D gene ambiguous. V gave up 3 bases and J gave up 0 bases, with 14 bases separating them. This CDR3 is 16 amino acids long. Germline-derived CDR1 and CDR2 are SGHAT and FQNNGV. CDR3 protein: CASSFPQSLANYGYTF. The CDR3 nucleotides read TGTGCCAGCAGCTTCCCGCAGAGTCTAGCTAACTATGGCTACACCTTC.

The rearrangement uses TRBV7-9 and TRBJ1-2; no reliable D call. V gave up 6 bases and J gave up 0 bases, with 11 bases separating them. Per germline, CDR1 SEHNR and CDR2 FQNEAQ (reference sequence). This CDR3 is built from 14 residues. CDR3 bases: TGTGCCAGCAGTCTTCCTCAGACTAACTATGGCTACACCTTC. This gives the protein CASSLPQTNYGYTF. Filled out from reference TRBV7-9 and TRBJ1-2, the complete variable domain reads DTGVSQNPRHKITKRGQNVTFRCDPISEHNRLYWYRQTLGQGPEFLTYFQNEAQLEKSRLLSDRFSAERPKGSFSTLEIQRTEQGDSAMYLCASSLPQTNYGYTFGSGTRLTVV.

DNA of the CDR3: TGTGCCAGCAGTTACGGGCCTAGCGGGTTTTACAATGAGCAGTTCTTC. Protein product: CASSYGPSGFYNEQFF. V usage is TRBV6-5 and J usage is TRBJ2-1; 8 nucleotides match TRBD2. Trimming removed 2 bases from V and 4 bases from J; junction bases left unmatched: 7. Germline-derived CDR1 and CDR2 are MNHEY and SVGAGI. This CDR3 has 16 amino acids.

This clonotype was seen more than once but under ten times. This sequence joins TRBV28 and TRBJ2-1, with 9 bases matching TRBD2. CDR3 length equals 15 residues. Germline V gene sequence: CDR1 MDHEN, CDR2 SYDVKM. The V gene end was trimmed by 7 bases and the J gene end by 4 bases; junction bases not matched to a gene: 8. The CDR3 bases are TGTGCCAGCAATCTAGCGGGGATACTTTACAATGAGCAGTTCTTC. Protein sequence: CASNLAGILYNEQFF.

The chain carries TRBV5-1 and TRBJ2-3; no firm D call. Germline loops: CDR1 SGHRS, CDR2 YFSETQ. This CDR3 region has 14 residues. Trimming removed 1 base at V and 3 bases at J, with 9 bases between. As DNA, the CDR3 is TGCGCCAGCAGCTTGTTTCTGGGAACAGATACGCAGTATTTT. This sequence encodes CASSLFLGTDTQYF.

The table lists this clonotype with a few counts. For the CDR3, the DNA is TGTGCCAGCAGTCAATTCATACAGGGGGCGTTAGGCCAGCCCCAGCATTTT. It specifies CASSQFIQGALGQPQHF. The chain carries TRBV6-5 and TRBJ1-5, with 9 bases matching TRBD1. The CDR3 has 17 residues. Trimming removed 5 bases from V and 7 bases from J; junction bases left unmatched: 15. Germline-derived CDR1 and CDR2 are MNHEY and SVGAGI.

As DNA, the CDR3 is TGTGCCAGCAGTGAACGCAGGGGGCCCAATCAGCCCCAGCATTTT. Translated: CASSERRGPNQPQHF. This chain uses TRBV2 with TRBJ1-5; TRBD1 agrees at 8 bases. The V gene's germline CDR1 is SNHLY and CDR2 FYNNEI. The junction had 3 bases not matched to a gene; V was cut back by 2 bases and J by 3 bases. The length of the CDR3 is 15 residues. Together with reference TRBV2 and TRBJ1-5, the CDR3 gives the full variable domain: EPEVTQTPSHQVTQMGQEVILRCVPISNHLYFYWYRQILGQKVEFLVSFYNNEISEKSEIFDDQFSVERPDGSNFTLKIRSTKLEDSAMYFCASSERRGPNQPQHFGDGTRLSIL.

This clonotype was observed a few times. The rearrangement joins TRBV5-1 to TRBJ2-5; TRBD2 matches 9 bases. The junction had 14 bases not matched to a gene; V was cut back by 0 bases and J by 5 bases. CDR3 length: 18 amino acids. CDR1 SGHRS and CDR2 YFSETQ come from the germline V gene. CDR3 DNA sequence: TGCGCCAGCAGCTTGGTGGCTAGCGGGATGGGTCGCGTTGAGACCCAGTACTTC. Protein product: CASSLVASGMGRVETQYF.

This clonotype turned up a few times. The CDR3 reads CASTFRDTTSTDTQYF. The CDR3 DNA sequence: TGTGCCAGCACCTTCCGGGACACCACTAGCACAGATACGCAGTATTTT. The chain links TRBV28 to TRBJ2-3; possible D gene TRBD1, 6 bases. Trimming stripped 7 bases from V and 0 bases from J, with 17 bases between. There are 16 residues in the CDR3. CDR1 MDHEN and CDR2 SYDVKM come from the germline V gene.

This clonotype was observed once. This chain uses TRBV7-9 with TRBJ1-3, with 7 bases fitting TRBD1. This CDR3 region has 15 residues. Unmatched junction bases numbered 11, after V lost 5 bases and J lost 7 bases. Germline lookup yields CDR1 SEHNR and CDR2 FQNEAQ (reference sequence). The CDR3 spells CASSRQGLDRNTIYF. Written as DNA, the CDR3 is TGTGCCAGCAGCCGACAGGGCCTCGACAGGAACACCATATATTTT.

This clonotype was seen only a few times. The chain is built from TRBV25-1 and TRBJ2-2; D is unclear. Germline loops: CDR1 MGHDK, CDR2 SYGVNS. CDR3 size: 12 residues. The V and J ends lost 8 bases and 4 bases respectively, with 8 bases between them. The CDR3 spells CASQIRTGELFF. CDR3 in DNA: TGTGCCAGCCAGATCCGCACCGGGGAGCTGTTTTTT.

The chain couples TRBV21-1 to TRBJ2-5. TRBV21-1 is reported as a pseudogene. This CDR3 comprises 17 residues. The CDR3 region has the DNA TGTGCCAGCAGCAAAGTAGGTCGGTCCACGTACCAAGAGACCCAGTACTTC. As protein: CASSKVGRSTYQETQYF.

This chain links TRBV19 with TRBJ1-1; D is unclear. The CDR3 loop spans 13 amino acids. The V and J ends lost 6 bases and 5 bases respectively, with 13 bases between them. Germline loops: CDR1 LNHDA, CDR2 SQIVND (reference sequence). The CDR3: CASRVTYSTEAFF. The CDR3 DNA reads TGTGCCAGTAGAGTAACATATTCGACTGAAGCTTTCTTT.

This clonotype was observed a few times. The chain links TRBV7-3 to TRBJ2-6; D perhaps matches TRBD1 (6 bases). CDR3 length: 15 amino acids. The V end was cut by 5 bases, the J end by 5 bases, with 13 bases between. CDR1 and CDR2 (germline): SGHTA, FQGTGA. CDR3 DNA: TGTGCCAGCAGCCAAACAGGGTATTGGGCCAACGTCCTGACTTTC. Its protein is CASSQTGYWANVLTF.

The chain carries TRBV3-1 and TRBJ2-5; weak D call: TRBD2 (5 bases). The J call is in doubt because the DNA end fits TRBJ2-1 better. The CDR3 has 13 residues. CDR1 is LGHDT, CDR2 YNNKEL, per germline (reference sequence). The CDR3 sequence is CASSQGLPNEQFF. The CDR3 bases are TGTGCCAGCAGCCAAGGACTACCCAATGAGCAGTTCTTC.

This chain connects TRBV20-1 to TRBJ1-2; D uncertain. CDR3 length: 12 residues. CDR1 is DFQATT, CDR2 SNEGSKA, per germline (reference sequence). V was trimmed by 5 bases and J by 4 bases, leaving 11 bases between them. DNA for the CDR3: TGCAGTGCTCGAGGACTGGGCTATGGCTACACCTTC. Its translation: CSARGLGYGYTF.

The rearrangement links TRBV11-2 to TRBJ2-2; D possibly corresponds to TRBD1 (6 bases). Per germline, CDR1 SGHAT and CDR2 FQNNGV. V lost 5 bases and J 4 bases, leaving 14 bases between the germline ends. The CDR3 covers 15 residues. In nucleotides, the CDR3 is TGTGCCAGCAGCCTAAGGGGGATAATCACCGGGGAGCTGTTTTTT. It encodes CASSLRGIITGELFF.

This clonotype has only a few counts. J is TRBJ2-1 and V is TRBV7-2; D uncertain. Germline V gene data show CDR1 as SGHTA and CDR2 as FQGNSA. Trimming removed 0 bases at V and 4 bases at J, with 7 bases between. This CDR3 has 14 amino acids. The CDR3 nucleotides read TGTGCCAGCAGCTTAGCTATGGGTTACAATGAGCAGTTCTTC. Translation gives CASSLAMGYNEQFF.

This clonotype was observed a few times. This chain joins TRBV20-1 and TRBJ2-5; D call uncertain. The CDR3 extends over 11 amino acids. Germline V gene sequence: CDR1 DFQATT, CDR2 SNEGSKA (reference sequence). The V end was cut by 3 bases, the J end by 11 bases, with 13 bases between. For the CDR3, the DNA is TGCAGTGCTAGGGTGGCGAAACCTCAGTACTTC. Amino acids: CSARVAKPQYF.